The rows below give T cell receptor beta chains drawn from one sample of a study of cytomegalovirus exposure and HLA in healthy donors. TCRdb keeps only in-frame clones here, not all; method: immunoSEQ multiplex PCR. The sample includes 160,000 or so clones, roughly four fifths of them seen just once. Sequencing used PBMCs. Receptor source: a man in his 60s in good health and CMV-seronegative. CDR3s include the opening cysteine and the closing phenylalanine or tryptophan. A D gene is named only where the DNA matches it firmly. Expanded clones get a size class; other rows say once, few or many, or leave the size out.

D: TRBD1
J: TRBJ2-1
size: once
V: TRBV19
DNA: TGTGCCAGTAGTATACCCGGGACAGGGGGCGACACGGGGCAGTTCTTC
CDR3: CASSIPGTGGDTGQFF

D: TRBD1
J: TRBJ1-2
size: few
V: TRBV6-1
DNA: TGTGCCAGCAGTCGACAGGGGGCGAACTATGGCTACACCTTC
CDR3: CASSRQGANYGYTF

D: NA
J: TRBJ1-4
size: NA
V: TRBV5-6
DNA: TGTGCCAGCAGCTTGGCCGGGAATAATGAAAAACTGTTTTTT
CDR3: CASSLAGNNEKLFF

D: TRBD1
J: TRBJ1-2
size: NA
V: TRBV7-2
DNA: TGTGCCAGCAGCTTCGGGACAGGGGTTGGCTACACCTTC
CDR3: CASSFGTGVGYTF

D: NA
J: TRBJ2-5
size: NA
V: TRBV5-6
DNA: TGTGCCAGCAGCTTGGTCCCGGCGGGAGAGACCCAGTACTTC
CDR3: CASSLVPAGETQYF

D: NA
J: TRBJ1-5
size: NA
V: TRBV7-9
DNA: TGTGCCAGCAGCTTGGAGGGTCCTCAGCCCCAGCATTTT
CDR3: CASSLEGPQPQHF

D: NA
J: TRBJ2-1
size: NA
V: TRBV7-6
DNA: TGTGCCAGCAGGGACACCTACAATGAGCAGTTCTTC
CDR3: CASRDTYNEQFF

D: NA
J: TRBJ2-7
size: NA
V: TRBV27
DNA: TGTGCCAGCAGTTTATTCTTCTCCTACGAGCAGTACTTC
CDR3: CASSLFFSYEQYF

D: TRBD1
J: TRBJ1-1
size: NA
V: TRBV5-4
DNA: TGTGCCAGCAGCGAGAGGACAGGGGGGGTCACTGAAGCTTTCTTT
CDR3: CASSERTGGVTEAFF

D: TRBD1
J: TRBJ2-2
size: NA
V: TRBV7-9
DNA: TGTGCCAGCAGCTCCCCACCCGGGACAGCGAACACCGGGGAGCTGTTTTTT
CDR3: CASSSPPGTANTGELFF

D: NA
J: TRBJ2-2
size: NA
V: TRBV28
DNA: TGTGCCTACCGTTTAGGGAGCACCGGGGAGCTGTTTTTT
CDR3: CAYRLGSTGELFF

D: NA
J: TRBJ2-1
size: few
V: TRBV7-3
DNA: TGTGCCAGCAGCTTCTCGGCAGGGAACAATGAGCAGTTCTTC
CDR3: CASSFSAGNNEQFF

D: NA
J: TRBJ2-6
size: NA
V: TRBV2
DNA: TGTGGCCTCACAGGGCCCGGTGGGGCCAACGTCCTGACTTTC
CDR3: CGLTGPGGANVLTF

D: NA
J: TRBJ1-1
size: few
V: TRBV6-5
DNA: TGTGCCAGCAGTTATTCACAGAACACTGAAGCTTTCTTT
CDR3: CASSYSQNTEAFF

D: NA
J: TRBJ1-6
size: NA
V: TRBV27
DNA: TGTGCCGCAGGACAGCATAATTCACCCCTCCACTTT
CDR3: CAAGQHNSPLHF

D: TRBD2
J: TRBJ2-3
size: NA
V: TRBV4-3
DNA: TGCGCCAGCAGCCAAGATCGGGCGGGAGAAGATACGCAGTATTTT
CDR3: CASSQDRAGEDTQYF

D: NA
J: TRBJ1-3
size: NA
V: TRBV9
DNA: TGTGCCAGCAGCGAGCCAGGGACTGGAAACACCATATATTTT
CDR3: CASSEPGTGNTIYF

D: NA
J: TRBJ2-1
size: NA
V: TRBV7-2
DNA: TGTGCCAGCTCCCCTACTTGGGGCCGGGTGCAGTTCTTC
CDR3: CASSPTWGRVQFF

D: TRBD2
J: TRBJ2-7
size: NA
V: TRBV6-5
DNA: TGTGCCAGCAGTTACTCGGGGGGGAGCTCCTACGAGCAGTACTTC
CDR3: CASSYSGGSSYEQYF

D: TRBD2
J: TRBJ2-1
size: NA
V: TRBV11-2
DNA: TGTGCCAGCAGCTTACTAGCGGGGGGTTACAATGAGCAGTTCTTC
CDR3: CASSLLAGGYNEQFF

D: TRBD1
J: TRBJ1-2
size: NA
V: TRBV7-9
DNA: TGTGCCAGCAGTCCGGACAGGGGCTATGGCTACACCTTC
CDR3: CASSPDRGYGYTF

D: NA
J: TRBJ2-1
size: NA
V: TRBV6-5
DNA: TGTGCCAGCACCCGGTCACCTAATGAGCAGTTCTTC
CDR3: CASTRSPNEQFF

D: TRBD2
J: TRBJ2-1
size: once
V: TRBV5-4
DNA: TGTGCCAGCAGCGTGACCGTTCTAGCGGCCTCCTACAATGAGCAGTTCTTC
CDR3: CASSVTVLAASYNEQFF

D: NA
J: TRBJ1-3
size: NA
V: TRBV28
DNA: TGTGCCAGCAGTTATATTTCAGGGATTGGAAACACCATATATTTT
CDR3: CASSYISGIGNTIYF

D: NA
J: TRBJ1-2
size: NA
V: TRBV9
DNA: TGTGCCAGCAGCGTAGTGACAGGCCTCGGCTACACCTTC
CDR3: CASSVVTGLGYTF

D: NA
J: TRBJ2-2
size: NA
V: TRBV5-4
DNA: TGTGCCAGCAGCTTGGGACAGGACACCGGGGAGCTGTTTTTT
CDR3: CASSLGQDTGELFF

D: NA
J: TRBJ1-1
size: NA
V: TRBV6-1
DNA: TGTGCCAGCAGTGAGCCCTCCTCCAGGAGGACTGAAGCTTTCTTT
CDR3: CASSEPSSRRTEAFF

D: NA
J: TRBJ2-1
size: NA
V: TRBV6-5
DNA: TGTGCCAGCAGCAGGGATAGAGATTCCTACAATGAGCAGTTCTTC
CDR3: CASSRDRDSYNEQFF

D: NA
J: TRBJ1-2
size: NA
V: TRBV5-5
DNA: TGTGCCAGCAGTCAAACAGGGAACTATGGCTACACCTTC
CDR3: CASSQTGNYGYTF

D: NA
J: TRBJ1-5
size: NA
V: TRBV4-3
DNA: TGCGCCAGCAGCCAAGTCCCAGGGGCAGGTCAGCCCCAGCATTTT
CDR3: CASSQVPGAGQPQHF

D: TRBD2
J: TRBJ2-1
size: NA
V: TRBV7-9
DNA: TGTGCCAGCAGCCAGCCTTTAGCGGGAGGGCCCAATGAGCAGTTCTTC
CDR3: CASSQPLAGGPNEQFF

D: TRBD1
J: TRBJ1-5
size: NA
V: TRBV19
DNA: TGTGCCAGTAGTACCCCGACAGGGGCCTACAATCAGCCCCAGCATTTT
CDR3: CASSTPTGAYNQPQHF

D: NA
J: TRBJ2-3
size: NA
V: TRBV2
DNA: TGTGCCAGCAGTATCGCAGGATCGGTCGCAGATACGCAGTATTTT
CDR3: CASSIAGSVADTQYF

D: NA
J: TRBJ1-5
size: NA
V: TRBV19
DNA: TGTGCCAGTAGTATGGGAGGGTTGGTAAATCAGCCCCAGCATTTT
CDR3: CASSMGGLVNQPQHF

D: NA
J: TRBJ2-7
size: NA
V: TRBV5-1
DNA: TGCGCCAGCAGCTTAAACAGGGCTAGCGAGCAGTACTTC
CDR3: CASSLNRASEQYF

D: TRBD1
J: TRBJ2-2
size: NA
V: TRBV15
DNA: TGTGCCACCAGCAGAGGACAGGGGATTTACACCGGGGAGCTGTTTTTT
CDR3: CATSRGQGIYTGELFF

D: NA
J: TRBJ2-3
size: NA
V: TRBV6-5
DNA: TGTGCCAGCAGTTATTTCTCGGGAGATACGCAGTATTTT
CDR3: CASSYFSGDTQYF

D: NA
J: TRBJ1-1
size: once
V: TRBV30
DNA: TGTGCCTGGAGTCGGGTACGGGACACTGAAGCTTTCTTT
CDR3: CAWSRVRDTEAFF

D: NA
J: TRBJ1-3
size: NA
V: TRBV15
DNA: TGTGCCACCAGCAGAGGACAGACAACTGGAAACACCATATATTTT
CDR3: CATSRGQTTGNTIYF

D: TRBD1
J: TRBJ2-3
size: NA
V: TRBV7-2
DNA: TGTGCCAGCAGCTTAAGGGGACAGATAACAGATACGCAGTATTTT
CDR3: CASSLRGQITDTQYF

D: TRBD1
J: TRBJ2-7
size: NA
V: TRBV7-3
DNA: TGTGCCAGCAGCAAACAGGGGGGCTTCTACGAGCAGTACTTC
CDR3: CASSKQGGFYEQYF